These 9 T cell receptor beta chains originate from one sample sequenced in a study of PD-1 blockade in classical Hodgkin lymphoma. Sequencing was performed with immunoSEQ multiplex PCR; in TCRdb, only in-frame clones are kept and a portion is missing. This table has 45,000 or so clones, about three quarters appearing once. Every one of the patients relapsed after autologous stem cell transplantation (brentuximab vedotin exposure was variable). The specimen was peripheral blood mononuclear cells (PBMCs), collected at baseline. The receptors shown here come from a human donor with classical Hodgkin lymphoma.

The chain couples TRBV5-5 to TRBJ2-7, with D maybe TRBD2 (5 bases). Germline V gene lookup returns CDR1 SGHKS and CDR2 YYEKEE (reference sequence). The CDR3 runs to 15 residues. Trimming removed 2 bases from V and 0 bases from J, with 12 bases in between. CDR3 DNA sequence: TGTGCCAGCAGCTTAGCGGACTCCCGCTCCTACGAGCAGTACTTC. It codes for CASSLADSRSYEQYF.

The CDR3 loop reads CASSLEISGYSYNEQFF. CDR3 DNA sequence: TGTGCCAGCAGCTTAGAAATAAGCGGCTACTCCTACAATGAGCAGTTCTTC. The V gene is TRBV7-8, the J gene TRBJ2-1; maybe TRBD2 (5 bases). CDR3 size: 17 residues. V lost 1 base and J lost 0, with 13 bases in between. Per germline, CDR1 SGHVS and CDR2 FQNEAQ.

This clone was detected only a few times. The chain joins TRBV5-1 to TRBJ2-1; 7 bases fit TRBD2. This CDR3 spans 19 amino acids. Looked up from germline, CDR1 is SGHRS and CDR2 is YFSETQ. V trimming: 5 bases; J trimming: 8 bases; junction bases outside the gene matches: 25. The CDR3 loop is CASRGEASGDKSLTDEQFF. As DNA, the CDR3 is TGCGCCAGCAGGGGGGAGGCTAGCGGAGACAAATCCCTAACGGATGAGCAGTTCTTC.

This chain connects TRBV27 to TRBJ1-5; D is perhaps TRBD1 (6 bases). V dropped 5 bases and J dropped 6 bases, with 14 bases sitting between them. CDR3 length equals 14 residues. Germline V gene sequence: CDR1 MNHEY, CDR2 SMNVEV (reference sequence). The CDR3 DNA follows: TGTGCCAGCAGTGATAGGGGGGGAGGTCAGCCCCAGCATTTT. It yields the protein CASSDRGGGQPQHF.

The CDR3 DNA sequence: TGCGCCAGCAGCCTATCCCAAGAGACCCAGTACTTC. Translated, it gives CASSLSQETQYF. This sequence joins TRBV5-1 and TRBJ2-5; no clear D gene. Germline V gives CDR1 SGHRS, CDR2 YFSETQ. CDR3 length: 12 residues. Between the trimmed V and J ends, which lost 4 bases and 1 base, there was a span of 5 bases.

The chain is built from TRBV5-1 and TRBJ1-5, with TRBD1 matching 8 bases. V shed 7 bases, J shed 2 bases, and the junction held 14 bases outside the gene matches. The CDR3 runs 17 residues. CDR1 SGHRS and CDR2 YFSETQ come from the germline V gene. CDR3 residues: CASVRPHRGSGNQPQHF. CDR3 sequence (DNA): TGCGCCAGCGTACGACCTCACAGGGGGTCGGGCAATCAGCCCCAGCATTTT.

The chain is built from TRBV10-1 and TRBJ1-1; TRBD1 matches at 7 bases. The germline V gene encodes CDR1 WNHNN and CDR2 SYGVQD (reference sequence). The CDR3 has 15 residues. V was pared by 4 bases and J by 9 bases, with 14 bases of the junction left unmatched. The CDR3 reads CASSAFRGTDNKAFF. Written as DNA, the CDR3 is TGCGCCAGCAGTGCCTTCCGTGGGACAGATAACAAAGCTTTCTTT.

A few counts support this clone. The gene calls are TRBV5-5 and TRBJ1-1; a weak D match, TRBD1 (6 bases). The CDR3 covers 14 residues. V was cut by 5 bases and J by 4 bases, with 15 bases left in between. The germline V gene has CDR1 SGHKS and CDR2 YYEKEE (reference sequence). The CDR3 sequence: CASRRTVGGTEAFF. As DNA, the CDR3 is TGTGCCAGCAGACGGACAGTCGGGGGCACTGAAGCTTTCTTT.

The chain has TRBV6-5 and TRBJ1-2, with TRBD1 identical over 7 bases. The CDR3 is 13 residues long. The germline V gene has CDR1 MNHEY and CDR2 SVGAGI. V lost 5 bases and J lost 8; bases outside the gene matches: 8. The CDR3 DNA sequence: TGTGCCAGCAGTCAAACAGGGGTGCGAGGCTACACCTTC. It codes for CASSQTGVRGYTF.